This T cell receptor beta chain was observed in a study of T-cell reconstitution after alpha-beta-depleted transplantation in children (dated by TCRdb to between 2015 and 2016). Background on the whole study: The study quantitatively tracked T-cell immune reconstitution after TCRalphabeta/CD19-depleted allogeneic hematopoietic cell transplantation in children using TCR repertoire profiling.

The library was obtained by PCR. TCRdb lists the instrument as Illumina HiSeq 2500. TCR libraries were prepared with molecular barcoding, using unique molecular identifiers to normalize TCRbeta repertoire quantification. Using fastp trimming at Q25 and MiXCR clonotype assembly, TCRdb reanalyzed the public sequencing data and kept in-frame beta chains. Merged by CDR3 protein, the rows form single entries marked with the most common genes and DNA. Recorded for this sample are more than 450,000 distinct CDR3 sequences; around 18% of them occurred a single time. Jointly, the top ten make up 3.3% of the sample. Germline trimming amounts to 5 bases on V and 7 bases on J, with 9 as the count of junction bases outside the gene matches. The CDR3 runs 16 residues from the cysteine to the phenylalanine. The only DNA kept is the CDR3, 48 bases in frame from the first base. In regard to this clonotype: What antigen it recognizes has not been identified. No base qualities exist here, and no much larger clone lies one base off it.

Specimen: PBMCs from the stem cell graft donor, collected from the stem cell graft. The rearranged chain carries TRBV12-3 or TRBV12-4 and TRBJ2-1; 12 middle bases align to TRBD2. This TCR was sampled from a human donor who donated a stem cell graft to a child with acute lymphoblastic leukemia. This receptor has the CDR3 CASSPPTSGSLNEQFF. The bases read TGTGCCAGCAGTCCCCCGACTAGCGGGAGTTTGAATGAGCAGTTCTTC.